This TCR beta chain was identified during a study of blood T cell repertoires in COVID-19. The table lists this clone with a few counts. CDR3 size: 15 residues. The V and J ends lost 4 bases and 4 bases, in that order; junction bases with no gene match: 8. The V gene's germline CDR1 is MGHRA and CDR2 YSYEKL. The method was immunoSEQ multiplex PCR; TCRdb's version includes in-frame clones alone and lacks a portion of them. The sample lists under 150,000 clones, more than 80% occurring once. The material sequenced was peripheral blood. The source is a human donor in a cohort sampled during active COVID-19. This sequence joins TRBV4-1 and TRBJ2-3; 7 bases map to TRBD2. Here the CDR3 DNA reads TGCGCCAGCAGCCTTACCGGGACTACAGCAGATACGCAGTATTTT. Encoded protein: CASSLTGTTADTQYF.